Shown below are 13 T cell receptor beta chains from a single sample sequenced in a study of control samples from healthy donors and cancer patients. Measured with immunoSEQ multiplex PCR; TCRdb has only the in-frame clones, and not every one. The repertoire holds over 90,000 clones, with roughly 94% as singletons. Specimen: blood. The receptors shown here come from a woman aged 18-35 years in good health.

The chain combines TRBV10-3 with TRBJ1-4; no reliable D call. V was pared by 3 bases and J by 4 bases, with 15 bases between. CDR1 is ENHRY and CDR2 is SYGVKD in the germline V gene. The CDR3 has 16 residues. The CDR3: CAISENLAGFNEKLFF. In DNA form, the CDR3 reads TGTGCCATCAGTGAAAATCTTGCGGGGTTTAATGAAAAACTGTTTTTT.

This clone was detected once. The chain has TRBV7-8 and TRBJ1-3; D is unclear. There are 16 residues in the CDR3. V gave up 5 bases and J gave up 1 base, with 15 bases separating them. Germline V CDR1 and CDR2: SGHVS, FQNEAQ. The CDR3 spells CASSPFRGPSGNTIYF. CDR3 nucleotide sequence: TGTGCCAGCAGCCCTTTTCGAGGGCCGTCTGGAAACACCATATATTTT.

This CDR3 is CASTAGPGNTIYF. The CDR3 DNA reads as TGTGCCAGCACGGCGGGGCCTGGAAACACCATATATTTT. J is TRBJ1-3 and V is TRBV9; tentatively, D is TRBD1 (5 bases). The V gene's germline CDR1 is SGDLS and CDR2 YYNGEE. CDR3 length equals 13 residues. V was shortened by 6 bases and J by 2 bases, with 9 bases between the two germline ends.

This clone appeared a few times. J is TRBJ2-7 and V is TRBV6-6; TRBD1 is a possible D gene (6 bases). This CDR3 is 16 amino acids long. V was pared by 5 bases and J by 5 bases, with 22 bases between. CDR1 and CDR2 (germline): MNHNY, SVGAGI (reference sequence). The CDR3, as DNA: TGTGCCAGCAGTCGACCCCCGGGACAAGGTTCCCACGAGCAGTACTTC. Its translation is CASSRPPGQGSHEQYF.

This chain connects TRBV3-1 (or the pseudogene TRBV3-2) to TRBJ2-3, with D possibly TRBD1 on 6 matching bases. The length of the CDR3 is 16 residues. The germline V gene encodes CDR1 LGHDT and CDR2 YNNKEL (reference sequence). Trimming shortened V by 3 bases and J by 1 base, and 14 bases separated the two germline ends. CDR3 coding DNA: TGTGCCAGCAGCCAGTACAGGGCGGGCCGCACAGATACGCAGTATTTT. This gives the protein CASSQYRAGRTDTQYF.

This chain connects TRBV29-1 to TRBJ2-1; 8 bases map to TRBD2. The CDR3 consists of 15 residues. With V trimmed by 4 bases and J by 0 bases, 5 bases remained unmatched. The germline CDR1 and CDR2 sequences are SQVTM and ANQGSEA. The CDR3 DNA is TGCAGCGTTGTTCCCAGCGGGAGCTCCTACAATGAGCAGTTCTTC. Its protein product is CSVVPSGSSYNEQFF.

The V gene is TRBV6-5, the J gene TRBJ1-3, with D maybe TRBD1 (6 bases). With 6 bases removed from V and 7 bases from J, the gap between germline ends came to 16 bases. The CDR3 extends over 14 amino acids. Looked up from germline, CDR1 is MNHEY and CDR2 is SVGAGI. The CDR3 DNA follows: TGTGCCAGCAGGCGCAGGGGTGAGCGGAACACCATATATTTT. It specifies CASRRRGERNTIYF.

The chain combines TRBV4-3 with TRBJ2-7; D perhaps matches TRBD1 (6 bases). The germline CDR1 and CDR2 sequences are LGHNA and YSLEER. Trimming took off 4 bases at V and 3 bases at J, with 13 bases between the two ends. The CDR3 loop spans 14 amino acids. The CDR3 DNA follows: TGCGCCAGCAGCCCGTCCGGGACAAACTACGAGCAGTACTTC. Translated, it gives CASSPSGTNYEQYF.

The chain is built from TRBV7-9 and TRBJ1-4; 7 bases are a match to TRBD1. CDR1 is SEHNR, CDR2 FQNEAQ, per germline (reference sequence). The CDR3 runs 15 residues. J lost 4 bases, V lost 0 bases, and 2 bases had no gene match. The CDR3 is CASSLAGGINEKLFF. The CDR3 nucleotides read TGTGCCAGCAGCTTAGCAGGGGGCATTAATGAAAAACTGTTTTTT.

This chain joins TRBV9 and TRBJ2-3; the match to TRBD2 covers 9 bases. V gave up 0 bases and J gave up 6 bases; unmatched junction bases: 2. CDR3 length equals 14 residues. Germline V gives CDR1 SGDLS, CDR2 YYNGEE. CDR3 sequence: CASSVASGRDTQYF. The CDR3 DNA is TGTGCCAGCAGCGTAGCCAGCGGGAGGGATACGCAGTATTTT. The full variable domain, in which reference TRBV9 and TRBJ2-3 provide the parts outside the CDR3, is DSGVTQTPKHLITATGQRVTLRCSPRSGDLSVYWYQQSLDQGLQFLIQYYNGEERAKGNILERFSAQQFPDLHSELNLSSLELGDSALYFCASSVASGRDTQYFGPGTRLTVL.

The chain links TRBV5-1 to TRBJ1-1, with D possibly being TRBD1 (6 bases). The CDR3 spans 13 residues. With 4 bases removed from V and 7 bases from J, the gap between germline ends came to 14 bases. Germline V CDR1 and CDR2: SGHRS, YFSETQ. The CDR3 sequence is CASSSRGSGEAFF. The CDR3 nucleotides read TGCGCCAGCAGCAGTAGGGGGAGTGGTGAAGCTTTCTTT.

CDR3 loop: CASSSVETEAFF. The CDR3 nucleotides are TGTGCCAGCAGCTCTGTTGAGACTGAAGCTTTCTTT. The gene calls are TRBV3-1 (or the pseudogene TRBV3-2) and TRBJ1-1; D is unresolved. Germline V gives CDR1 LGHDT, CDR2 YNNKEL (reference sequence). V lost 5 bases and J 5 bases, leaving 9 bases between the germline ends. CDR3 length: 12 amino acids.

This chain uses TRBV5-6 with TRBJ2-1; no clear D. Trimming shortened V by 0 bases and J by 8 bases, and 9 bases separated the two germline ends. Germline V gives CDR1 SGHDT, CDR2 YYEEEE. This CDR3 has 13 amino acids. DNA of the CDR3: TGTGCCAGCAGCTTGGGAAGGGCCCATGAGCAGTTCTTC. Translating gives CASSLGRAHEQFF.